Listed below are T cell receptor beta chains from one sample, sequenced in a study of blood T cell repertoires in COVID-19. Profiled with immunoSEQ multiplex PCR; TCRdb holds only in-frame clones, not every one. This table has about 220,000 clones, 75% to 85% appearing once. Material: peripheral blood. These receptors all stem from a woman between 65 and 79 years old with COVID-19, enrolled during active disease. The CDR3 runs from the conserved cysteine through the conserved F or W. The order of the fields is V gene, D gene, J gene, clone size, CDR3 protein, CDR3 DNA. The D gene is left open where the match is weak. Only part of the rows carry a size: once, few, many, or a class if the clone is expanded.

V gene: TRBV11-3; D gene: NA; J gene: TRBJ2-1; clone size: NA; CDR3 protein: CASSLGGFGNEQFF; CDR3 DNA: TGTGCCAGCAGCTTAGGCGGTTTCGGCAATGAGCAGTTCTTC
V gene: TRBV11-3; D gene: TRBD1; J gene: TRBJ1-6; clone size: once; CDR3 protein: CASSSGDRGNSPLHF; CDR3 DNA: TGTGCCAGCAGCTCAGGGGACAGGGGGAATTCACCCCTCCACTTT
V gene: TRBV12-3/TRBV12-4; D gene: NA; J gene: TRBJ2-3; clone size: NA; CDR3 protein: CASSGGKIDTQYF; CDR3 DNA: TGTGCCAGCAGTGGGGGGAAGATAGATACGCAGTATTTT
V gene: TRBV7-9; D gene: TRBD1; J gene: TRBJ1-2; clone size: NA; CDR3 protein: CASSFRDRNYSGYTF; CDR3 DNA: TGTGCCAGCAGCTTCCGGGACAGAAACTATTCTGGCTACACCTTC
V gene: TRBV12-3/TRBV12-4; D gene: NA; J gene: TRBJ2-5; clone size: NA; CDR3 protein: CASRRSQETQYF; CDR3 DNA: TGTGCCAGCAGAAGGAGCCAAGAGACCCAGTACTTC
V gene: TRBV9; D gene: NA; J gene: TRBJ2-1; clone size: NA; CDR3 protein: CASSVRDRAYNEQFF; CDR3 DNA: TGTGCCAGCAGCGTACGGGATAGGGCCTACAATGAGCAGTTCTTC
V gene: TRBV9; D gene: TRBD2; J gene: TRBJ2-1; clone size: few; CDR3 protein: CASSAGAGAYNEQFF; CDR3 DNA: TGTGCCAGCAGCGCTGGAGCGGGGGCCTACAATGAGCAGTTCTTC
V gene: TRBV4-2; D gene: TRBD2; J gene: TRBJ2-5; clone size: NA; CDR3 protein: CASSQERGLAGPQETQYF; CDR3 DNA: TGTGCCAGCAGCCAAGAGAGGGGGCTAGCGGGGCCTCAAGAGACCCAGTACTTC
V gene: TRBV11-3; D gene: NA; J gene: TRBJ2-3; clone size: NA; CDR3 protein: CASSLFQTTTDTQYF; CDR3 DNA: TGTGCCAGCAGCTTATTCCAGACAACCACAGATACGCAGTATTTT
V gene: TRBV19; D gene: NA; J gene: TRBJ2-1; clone size: NA; CDR3 protein: CASRGLAYNEQFF; CDR3 DNA: TGTGCCAGTAGGGGGCTAGCCTACAATGAGCAGTTCTTC
V gene: TRBV2; D gene: TRBD1; J gene: TRBJ1-5; clone size: NA; CDR3 protein: CASSLDRYKDQPQHF; CDR3 DNA: TGTGCCAGCAGCCTGGACAGGTACAAGGATCAGCCCCAGCATTTT
V gene: TRBV5-1; D gene: NA; J gene: TRBJ2-2; clone size: NA; CDR3 protein: CASSSATETGELFF; CDR3 DNA: TGCGCCAGCAGCTCCGCTACAGAGACCGGGGAGCTGTTTTTT
V gene: TRBV11-3; D gene: NA; J gene: TRBJ1-3; clone size: NA; CDR3 protein: CASSLDSGWPEGNTIYF; CDR3 DNA: TGTGCCAGCAGCTTAGATAGCGGTTGGCCAGAAGGAAACACCATATATTTT
V gene: TRBV6-5; D gene: NA; J gene: TRBJ1-2; clone size: once; CDR3 protein: CASRPSPGTNYGYTF; CDR3 DNA: TGTGCCAGCAGGCCTTCTCCCGGGACTAACTATGGCTACACCTTC
V gene: TRBV11-1; D gene: NA; J gene: TRBJ1-1; clone size: NA; CDR3 protein: CASSPAGGRTEAFF; CDR3 DNA: TGTGCCAGCAGCCCCGCGGGTGGCCGCACTGAAGCTTTCTTT
V gene: TRBV19; D gene: TRBD1; J gene: TRBJ2-6; clone size: NA; CDR3 protein: CASTLQGMGSGANVLTF; CDR3 DNA: TGTGCCAGTACCCTACAGGGGATGGGGTCTGGGGCCAACGTCCTGACTTTC
V gene: TRBV25-1; D gene: NA; J gene: TRBJ2-3; clone size: NA; CDR3 protein: CASSDWLADGTQYF; CDR3 DNA: TGTGCCAGCAGTGATTGGTTGGCGGATGGTACGCAGTATTTT
V gene: TRBV11-3; D gene: NA; J gene: TRBJ1-2; clone size: NA; CDR3 protein: CASSLWQVKRNYGYTF; CDR3 DNA: TGTGCCAGCAGCTTGTGGCAGGTCAAAAGGAACTATGGCTACACCTTC
V gene: TRBV11-3; D gene: NA; J gene: TRBJ1-2; clone size: NA; CDR3 protein: CASSLEGITAGYTF; CDR3 DNA: TGTGCCAGCAGCTTGGAGGGAATTACGGCTGGCTACACCTTC
V gene: TRBV4-2; D gene: NA; J gene: TRBJ1-2; clone size: NA; CDR3 protein: CASSQGQAPNYGYTF; CDR3 DNA: TGTGCCAGCAGCCAAGGGCAGGCTCCTAACTATGGCTACACCTTC
V gene: TRBV7-2; D gene: TRBD2; J gene: TRBJ2-1; clone size: NA; CDR3 protein: CASSANRLAGGYNEQFF; CDR3 DNA: TGTGCCAGCAGCGCCAATCGACTAGCGGGAGGGTACAATGAGCAGTTCTTC
V gene: TRBV27; D gene: NA; J gene: TRBJ1-2; clone size: once; CDR3 protein: CASSLFAGGANYGYTF; CDR3 DNA: TGTGCCAGCAGTTTATTTGCTGGGGGCGCCAACTATGGCTACACCTTC
V gene: TRBV6-2/TRBV6-3; D gene: TRBD2; J gene: TRBJ2-1; clone size: NA; CDR3 protein: CASSPPGLAGNGNEQFF; CDR3 DNA: TGTGCCAGCAGTCCCCCAGGACTAGCGGGAAATGGGAATGAGCAGTTCTTC
V gene: TRBV18; D gene: NA; J gene: TRBJ1-5; clone size: NA; CDR3 protein: CASSPYPEGEPQHF; CDR3 DNA: TGTGCCAGCTCACCTTACCCCGAAGGGGAGCCCCAGCATTTT
V gene: TRBV6-5; D gene: NA; J gene: TRBJ1-5; clone size: NA; CDR3 protein: CARGVKGGQPQHF; CDR3 DNA: TGTGCCAGAGGCGTAAAGGGAGGACAGCCCCAGCATTTT
V gene: TRBV4-2; D gene: TRBD1; J gene: TRBJ1-6; clone size: few; CDR3 protein: CASSQDGTGDYNSPLHF; CDR3 DNA: TGTGCCAGCAGCCAAGATGGGACAGGGGATTATAATTCACCCCTCCACTTT
V gene: TRBV29-1; D gene: NA; J gene: TRBJ2-2; clone size: NA; CDR3 protein: CSVARATGELFF; CDR3 DNA: TGCAGCGTTGCCAGGGCTACCGGGGAGCTGTTTTTT
V gene: TRBV5-8; D gene: NA; J gene: TRBJ1-1; clone size: NA; CDR3 protein: CASSNADRRTEAFF; CDR3 DNA: TGTGCCAGCAGCAACGCTGACAGGAGGACTGAAGCTTTCTTT
V gene: TRBV9; D gene: TRBD1; J gene: TRBJ1-1; clone size: NA; CDR3 protein: CASTRTGWSAEAFF; CDR3 DNA: TGTGCCAGCACCAGGACAGGGTGGAGCGCTGAAGCTTTCTTT
V gene: TRBV5-1; D gene: NA; J gene: TRBJ2-1; clone size: NA; CDR3 protein: CASSLEGDIYNEQFF; CDR3 DNA: TGCGCCAGCAGCTTGGAGGGGGATATCTACAATGAGCAGTTCTTC
V gene: TRBV15; D gene: TRBD1; J gene: TRBJ1-5; clone size: NA; CDR3 protein: CATSGRDRRTNQPQHF; CDR3 DNA: TGTGCCACCAGCGGCAGGGACAGGCGCACGAATCAGCCCCAGCATTTT
V gene: TRBV6-6; D gene: NA; J gene: TRBJ2-7; clone size: NA; CDR3 protein: CASRADHGSYEQYF; CDR3 DNA: TGTGCCAGCAGAGCCGATCATGGCTCCTACGAGCAGTACTTC
V gene: TRBV6-2/TRBV6-3; D gene: TRBD2; J gene: TRBJ2-7; clone size: NA; CDR3 protein: CASSYYSGLAGGNEQYF; CDR3 DNA: TGTGCCAGCAGTTACTATTCGGGACTAGCGGGAGGAAACGAGCAGTACTTC
V gene: TRBV24-1; D gene: TRBD1; J gene: TRBJ2-1; clone size: once; CDR3 protein: CATSDHPGTGSVNEQFF; CDR3 DNA: TGTGCCACCAGTGATCATCCCGGGACAGGGTCGGTCAATGAGCAGTTCTTC
V gene: TRBV28; D gene: NA; J gene: TRBJ1-2; clone size: NA; CDR3 protein: CASSLRVPSRNGYTF; CDR3 DNA: TGTGCCAGCAGTTTGAGGGTACCGAGCCGTAATGGCTACACCTTC
V gene: TRBV6-5; D gene: NA; J gene: TRBJ1-2; clone size: NA; CDR3 protein: CASSYSRQGNNYGYTF; CDR3 DNA: TGTGCCAGCAGTTACTCCCGGCAGGGAAACAACTATGGCTACACCTTC
V gene: TRBV7-2; D gene: TRBD1; J gene: TRBJ2-1; clone size: NA; CDR3 protein: CASSRRDRANEQFF; CDR3 DNA: TGTGCCAGCAGCCGCCGGGACAGGGCGAATGAGCAGTTCTTC
V gene: TRBV4-3; D gene: TRBD1; J gene: TRBJ1-1; clone size: once; CDR3 protein: CASSPRGVNTEAFF; CDR3 DNA: TGCGCCAGCAGCCCCAGGGGGGTCAACACTGAAGCTTTCTTT
V gene: TRBV5-5; D gene: TRBD1; J gene: TRBJ1-1; clone size: NA; CDR3 protein: CASSRGPGQKNTEAFF; CDR3 DNA: TGTGCCAGCAGCCGAGGCCCGGGACAGAAGAACACTGAAGCTTTCTTT
V gene: TRBV4-1; D gene: TRBD1; J gene: TRBJ1-5; clone size: NA; CDR3 protein: CASSHDRGGGNQPQHF; CDR3 DNA: TGCGCCAGCAGCCATGACAGGGGTGGGGGCAATCAGCCCCAGCATTTT
V gene: TRBV19; D gene: NA; J gene: TRBJ1-2; clone size: NA; CDR3 protein: CATKFAPWGYTF; CDR3 DNA: TGTGCCACCAAATTCGCGCCGTGGGGCTACACCTTC
V gene: TRBV5-4; D gene: TRBD2; J gene: TRBJ2-1; clone size: NA; CDR3 protein: CASSLAILAGVNEQFF; CDR3 DNA: TGTGCCAGCAGCTTGGCAATCCTAGCGGGAGTTAATGAGCAGTTCTTC
V gene: TRBV7-3; D gene: TRBD2; J gene: TRBJ2-1; clone size: NA; CDR3 protein: CASSPNPQAGSHNEQFF; CDR3 DNA: TGTGCCAGCAGCCCCAACCCCCAAGCGGGGTCCCACAATGAGCAGTTCTTC
V gene: TRBV5-1; D gene: NA; J gene: TRBJ2-2; clone size: NA; CDR3 protein: CASSPTGSANTGELFF; CDR3 DNA: TGCGCCAGCAGCCCGACCGGGTCGGCTAACACCGGGGAGCTGTTTTTT
V gene: TRBV11-3; D gene: TRBD1; J gene: TRBJ2-7; clone size: NA; CDR3 protein: CASSARDRGDEQYF; CDR3 DNA: TGTGCCAGCAGCGCCCGGGACAGGGGTGATGAGCAGTACTTC
V gene: TRBV5-5; D gene: TRBD1; J gene: TRBJ1-1; clone size: NA; CDR3 protein: CASSLTGGLLTEAFF; CDR3 DNA: TGTGCCAGCAGCCTTACAGGGGGCCTCCTCACTGAAGCTTTCTTT
V gene: TRBV2; D gene: NA; J gene: TRBJ2-7; clone size: few; CDR3 protein: CASSESVRGYEQYF; CDR3 DNA: TGTGCCAGCAGTGAATCGGTAAGAGGCTACGAGCAGTACTTC
V gene: TRBV7-2; D gene: TRBD1; J gene: TRBJ2-5; clone size: NA; CDR3 protein: CASSSGQTLEGETQYF; CDR3 DNA: TGTGCCAGCAGCTCGGGACAGACGCTAGAAGGAGAGACCCAGTACTTC
V gene: TRBV7-2; D gene: TRBD1; J gene: TRBJ1-2; clone size: NA; CDR3 protein: CASSLAGRGSGYTF; CDR3 DNA: TGTGCCAGCAGCTTAGCTGGCAGGGGGAGTGGCTACACCTTC
V gene: TRBV18; D gene: NA; J gene: TRBJ1-1; clone size: NA; CDR3 protein: CASSPVTGLDTEAFF; CDR3 DNA: TGTGCCAGCTCACCAGTCACGGGGTTGGACACTGAAGCTTTCTTT
V gene: TRBV5-1; D gene: NA; J gene: TRBJ2-7; clone size: NA; CDR3 protein: CASSRQDSYEQYF; CDR3 DNA: TGCGCCAGCAGTAGGCAGGACTCCTACGAGCAGTACTTC
V gene: TRBV27; D gene: NA; J gene: TRBJ2-3; clone size: NA; CDR3 protein: CASSFKGEGAGNTQYF; CDR3 DNA: TGTGCCAGCAGTTTCAAGGGGGAGGGCGCGGGGAATACGCAGTATTTT
V gene: TRBV6-6; D gene: NA; J gene: TRBJ2-5; clone size: once; CDR3 protein: CASSYGRRRGETQYF; CDR3 DNA: TGTGCCAGCAGTTACGGCAGACGAAGGGGAGAGACCCAGTACTTC